A single sample is the source of the 13 T cell receptor beta chains below, sequenced in a study of shared clonotypes between healthy human individuals. Measured with immunoSEQ multiplex PCR; TCRdb has only the in-frame clones, and not every one. The sample has about half a million clones, 81% seen once; the top ten hold about 12%. Specimen: PBMCs. The receptor source for this set is a middle-aged woman in good health. Some clones in this sample may be carry-over from other donors' samples.

Concerning this clone itself: A much larger clone differs from this one at a single base, so this may be a read error. Other DNA sequences in the sample encode the same CDR3. The chain recombines TRBV7-2 with TRBJ2-4; no clear D. CDR1 and CDR2 (germline): SGHTA, FQGNSA. The CDR3 is made up of 17 amino acids. CDR3 DNA sequence: TGTGCCAGCAGCCCCGGGCTTCCCCTCTCAACCAAAAATATTCAGTACTTC. It specifies CASSPGLPLSTKNIQYF.

This clone was picked up one time. This chain's CDR3 is CASVPPLRDWVSTDTQYF. The CDR3, as DNA: TGTGCCAGCGTCCCGCCCCTCCGGGACTGGGTTAGCACAGATACGCAGTATTTT. The chain carries TRBV27 and TRBJ2-3, with TRBD2 as a possible D gene (6 bases). There are 18 residues in the CDR3. Germline lookup yields CDR1 MNHEY and CDR2 SMNVEV (reference sequence). V was shortened by 8 bases and J by 0 bases, with 24 bases between the two germline ends.

J is TRBJ2-7 and V is TRBV5-1, with 9 bases aligning to TRBD1. Germline values: CDR1 SGHRS, CDR2 YFSETQ. J lost 0 bases, V lost 2 bases, and 3 bases had no gene match. The length of the CDR3 is 15 residues. The chain's CDR3 is CASSLGDRDSYEQYF. The CDR3, as DNA: TGCGCCAGCAGCTTAGGGGACAGGGACTCCTACGAGCAGTACTTC.

A remark on this clone: A far larger clone is off by one base, so a read error is likely. V and J are TRBV5-1 and TRBJ1-1; D is unresolved. The CDR3 consists of 13 residues. The ends were cut back, 0 bases at V and 4 bases at J, with 7 bases in the middle. Germline V gives CDR1 SGHRS, CDR2 YFSETQ. The CDR3 here is CASSLVGVTEAFF. The CDR3 DNA sequence: TGCGCCAGCAGCTTGGTCGGGGTCACTGAAGCTTTCTTT.

Concerning this clone itself: One base away lies a much larger clone, so this may be a sequencing read error. Additional DNA sequences in this sample encode the identical CDR3. As DNA, the CDR3 is TGCGCCAGCAGCTTGGAGGGACTAGGCTTTATTTCAGATACGCAGTACTTT. Translated, it gives CASSLEGLGFISDTQYF. The chain is built from TRBV5-1 and TRBJ2-3; 8 bases align to TRBD2. CDR1 and CDR2 from the germline V gene are SGHRS and YFSETQ. The CDR3 consists of 17 residues.

The J gene is TRBJ2-5, the V gene TRBV5-4; 9 bases line up with TRBD2. With V trimmed by 4 bases and J by 5 bases, 9 bases remained unmatched. The CDR3 totals 15 residues. The germline V gene has CDR1 SGHNT and CDR2 YYREEE (reference sequence). This CDR3 reads CASSTVAGVGETQYF. In nucleotides, the CDR3 is TGTGCCAGCAGCACCGTAGCGGGAGTGGGGGAGACCCAGTACTTC. Together with reference TRBV5-4 and TRBJ2-5, the CDR3 gives the full variable domain: ETGVTQSPTHLIKTRGQQVTLRCSSQSGHNTVSWYQQALGQGPQFIFQYYREEENGRGNFPPRFSGLQFPNYSSELNVNALELDDSALYLCASSTVAGVGETQYFGPGTRLLVL.

This chain connects TRBV11-3 to TRBJ2-1; 13 bases align to TRBD2. CDR1 is SGHNT, CDR2 YENEEA, per germline. V lost 6 bases and J lost 5; bases outside the gene matches: 10. CDR3 length: 17 residues. In DNA, the CDR3 is TGTGCCAGCAGTCCTGGACTAGCGGGAGTTTACCACAATGAGCAGTTCTTC. Encoded protein: CASSPGLAGVYHNEQFF.

This clone has just one count. The chain combines TRBV2 with TRBJ2-2; 7 positions agree with TRBD1. CDR3 length: 15 residues. CDR1 is SNHLY, CDR2 FYNNEI, per germline. Trimming took 6 bases from V and 1 from J; bases not matched to a gene: 5. The CDR3 is CASRKGGRNTGELFF. The CDR3 nucleotides read TGTGCCAGCAGGAAAGGGGGCAGGAACACCGGGGAGCTGTTTTTT.

The V gene is TRBV7-6, the J gene TRBJ1-1, with a possible D match to TRBD1 (5 bases). Trimming took 6 bases from V and 6 from J, leaving 20 bases between them. The CDR3 consists of 15 residues. Germline V gene sequence: CDR1 SGHVS, CDR2 FNYEAQ. In nucleotides, the CDR3 is TGTGCCAGCAGACAGGTCCTCTCTCCGTCCGCTGAAGCTTTCTTT. It specifies CASRQVLSPSAEAFF.

This clone was recorded once. The V gene is TRBV6-1, the J gene TRBJ1-5; possibly TRBD1 for D (5 bases). V shed 8 bases and J shed 3 bases, with 11 bases lying between them. The CDR3 consists of 13 residues. Per the germline V gene, CDR1 is MNHNS and CDR2 is SASEGT. The CDR3 DNA sequence: TGTGCCAGCGCGACAGACTCCAATCAGCCCCAGCATTTT. It codes for CASATDSNQPQHF.

The V and J genes are TRBV4-1 and TRBJ2-7; 9 nucleotides align to TRBD2. The CDR3 totals 16 residues. Germline V gives CDR1 MGHRA, CDR2 YSYEKL. V trimming: 2 bases; J trimming: 6 bases; junction bases outside the gene matches: 11. DNA for the CDR3: TGCGCCAGCAGCCAATGGCCCCAGCGGGGGGCAGGCGAGCAGTACTTC. This encodes CASSQWPQRGAGEQYF.

This rearrangement joins TRBV19 to TRBJ2-2; D might be TRBD1 (6 bases). Per germline, CDR1 LNHDA and CDR2 SQIVND (reference sequence). The CDR3 spans 16 residues. V gave up 3 bases and J gave up 0 bases, with 11 bases separating them. DNA for the CDR3: TGTGCCAGTAGTATGCTGGGACACCCGAACACCGGGGAGCTGTTTTTT. This gives the protein CASSMLGHPNTGELFF.

The gene calls are TRBV10-1 and TRBJ2-1; 16 bases agree with TRBD2. CDR3 size: 16 residues. The V gene end was trimmed by 2 bases and the J gene end by 8 bases; junction bases not matched to a gene: 3. CDR1 WNHNN and CDR2 SYGVQD come from the germline V gene (reference sequence). The DNA for the CDR3 is TGCGCCAGCAGTGAGGGGACTAGCGGGAGGGTAGATGAGCAGTTCTTC. The encoded protein is CASSEGTSGRVDEQFF.